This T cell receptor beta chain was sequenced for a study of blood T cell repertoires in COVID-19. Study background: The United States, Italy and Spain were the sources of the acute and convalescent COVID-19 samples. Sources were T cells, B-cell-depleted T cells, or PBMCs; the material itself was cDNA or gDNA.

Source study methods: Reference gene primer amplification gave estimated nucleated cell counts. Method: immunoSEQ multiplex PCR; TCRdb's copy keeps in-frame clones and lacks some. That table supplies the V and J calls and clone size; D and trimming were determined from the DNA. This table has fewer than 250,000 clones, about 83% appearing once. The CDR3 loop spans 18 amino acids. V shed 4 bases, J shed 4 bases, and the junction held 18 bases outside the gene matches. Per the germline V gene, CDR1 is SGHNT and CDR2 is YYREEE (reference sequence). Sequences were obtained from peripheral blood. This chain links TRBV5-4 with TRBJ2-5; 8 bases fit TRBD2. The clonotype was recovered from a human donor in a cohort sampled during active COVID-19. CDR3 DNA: TGTGCCAGCAGCACTTTGTCCACCGGGACTAGAGTATCAGAGACCCAGTACTTC. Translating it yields CASSTLSTGTRVSETQYF. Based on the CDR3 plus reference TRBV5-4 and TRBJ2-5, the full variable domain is ETGVTQSPTHLIKTRGQQVTLRCSSQSGHNTVSWYQQALGQGPQFIFQYYREEENGRGNFPPRFSGLQFPNYSSELNVNALELDDSALYLCASSTLSTGTRVSETQYFGPGTRLLVL.